The 17 T cell receptor beta chains below were found in one sample sequenced in a study of T cell responses to AZD1222 COVID-19 vaccine. Profiled with immunoSEQ multiplex PCR; TCRdb holds only in-frame clones, not every one. The table lists 65,000 to 95,000 clones, 80% of them singletons. This specimen consisted of peripheral blood, obtained on day 0 of AZD1222 vaccination. The receptors shown here come from an adult in good health.

V usage is TRBV2 and J usage is TRBJ2-7, with D possibly TRBD2 on 6 matching bases. The CDR3 has 12 residues. With 3 bases removed from V and 4 bases from J, the gap between germline ends came to 7 bases. The germline gives CDR1 SNHLY, CDR2 FYNNEI. Here the CDR3 DNA reads TGTGCCAGCAGTGAGAGCGGGTACGAGCAGTACTTC. Its protein product is CASSESGYEQYF. Supplemented by reference TRBV2 and TRBJ2-7, the full variable domain reads EPEVTQTPSHQVTQMGQEVILRCVPISNHLYFYWYRQILGQKVEFLVSFYNNEISEKSEIFDDQFSVERPDGSNFTLKIRSTKLEDSAMYFCASSESGYEQYFGPGTRLTVT.

The chain combines TRBV28 with TRBJ1-5, with TRBD1 matching over 10 bases. From germline, CDR1 is MDHEN and CDR2 SYDVKM. The CDR3 is made up of 15 amino acids. The trim removed 6 bases at V and 1 base at J, leaving 3 bases unmatched. The CDR3 is CASRGQGRSNQPQHF. The DNA for the CDR3 is TGTGCCAGCAGGGGACAGGGGCGAAGCAATCAGCCCCAGCATTTT. Full variable domain (rest looked up from reference TRBV28 and TRBJ1-5): DVKVTQSSRYLVKRTGEKVFLECVQDMDHENMFWYRQDPGLGLRLIYFSYDVKMKEKGDIPEGYSVSREKKERFSLILESASTNQTSMYLCASRGQGRSNQPQHFGDGTRLSIL.

CDR3 residues: CASSSTGTGGRRGKTQYF. The CDR3, as DNA: TGTGCCAGTAGTAGCACCGGGACAGGGGGCCGGAGGGGGAAGACCCAGTACTTC. The J gene is TRBJ2-5, the V gene TRBV19, with TRBD1 matching 12 bases. With V trimmed by 4 bases and J by 6 bases, 15 bases remained unmatched. The germline gives CDR1 LNHDA, CDR2 SQIVND (reference sequence). The CDR3 spans 18 residues.

V gene TRBV7-9 combines with J gene TRBJ2-5; D not resolved. The CDR3 contains 12 residues. The germline V and J ends were trimmed by 5 bases and 4 bases, with 8 bases remaining between them. Germline V lookup: CDR1 SEHNR, CDR2 FQNEAQ (reference sequence). The CDR3 region has the DNA TGTGCCAGCAGCCGGCAGCGAGAGACCCAGTACTTC. The encoded protein is CASSRQRETQYF.

The chain has TRBV18 and TRBJ1-2; a possible D gene is TRBD1 (6 bases). V dropped 2 bases and J dropped 7 bases, with 17 bases sitting between them. Germline assignment: CDR1 KGHSH and CDR2 LQKENI. The CDR3 totals 15 residues. CDR3 sequence: CASSPVGGPVSGYTF. In DNA, the CDR3 is TGTGCCAGCTCACCAGTTGGGGGGCCGGTTAGTGGCTACACCTTC. Combining the CDR3 with reference TRBV18 and TRBJ1-2 gives the whole variable domain NAGVMQNPRHLVRRRGQEARLRCSPMKGHSHVYWYRQLPEEGLKFMVYLQKENIIDESGMPKERFSAEFPKEGPSILRIQQVVRGDSAAYFCASSPVGGPVSGYTFGSGTRLTVV.

The J gene is TRBJ1-1, the V gene TRBV10-3, with no clear D. The CDR3 spans 14 residues. V lost 0 bases and J 6 bases, leaving 11 bases between the germline ends. Germline values: CDR1 ENHRY, CDR2 SYGVKD. The CDR3: CAISESQESPEAFF. The CDR3 coding sequence is TGTGCCATCAGTGAGTCCCAGGAATCTCCTGAAGCTTTCTTT.

The chain uses TRBV10-3 and TRBJ2-1; the match to TRBD2 covers 8 bases. Germline V lookup: CDR1 ENHRY, CDR2 SYGVKD. V lost 0 bases, J lost 8 bases, and 6 bases stayed unmatched. This CDR3 is 15 amino acids long. The CDR3 loop reads CAISESSSGIHEQFF. CDR3 DNA: TGTGCCATCAGTGAGTCTAGTAGCGGGATCCATGAGCAGTTCTTC.

This clone was observed a few times. The chain combines TRBV6-4 with TRBJ2-1; the D gene is possibly TRBD2 (6 bases). With 3 bases removed from V and 6 bases from J, the gap between germline ends came to 15 bases. The germline V gene encodes CDR1 MRHNA and CDR2 SNTAGT. CDR3 length equals 15 residues. The chain's CDR3 is CASSEASAGPNEQFF. The CDR3 DNA sequence: TGTGCCAGCAGTGAGGCTAGCGCCGGCCCCAATGAGCAGTTCTTC.

This chain links TRBV6-4 with TRBJ1-2, with D uncertain. The CDR3 contains 16 residues. V dropped 0 bases and J dropped 2 bases, with 13 bases sitting between them. CDR1 and CDR2 from the germline V gene are MRHNA and SNTAGT. Written as DNA, the CDR3 is TGTGCCAGCAGTGACTCGGCGGTACCGTCAAACTATGGCTACACCTTC. This encodes CASSDSAVPSNYGYTF.

V gene TRBV19 combines with J gene TRBJ1-2; TRBD1 matches 12 bases. This CDR3 is built from 16 residues. Germline V lookup: CDR1 LNHDA, CDR2 SQIVND (reference sequence). With V trimmed by 6 bases and J by 5 bases, 10 bases remained unmatched. The CDR3 region is CASSPSRGQGAYGYTF. The CDR3 DNA follows: TGTGCCAGTAGCCCCAGTCGGGGACAGGGGGCGTATGGCTACACCTTC.

The chain links TRBV2 to TRBJ2-1; no firm D call. V was shortened by 6 bases and J by 8 bases, with 11 bases between the two germline ends. The CDR3 contains 12 residues. The germline V gene encodes CDR1 SNHLY and CDR2 FYNNEI. Here the CDR3 reads CASSRSVHEQFF. The CDR3 DNA follows: TGTGCCAGCAGCCGCAGCGTCCATGAGCAGTTCTTC. The full variable domain, completed using reference TRBV2 and TRBJ2-1, is EPEVTQTPSHQVTQMGQEVILRCVPISNHLYFYWYRQILGQKVEFLVSFYNNEISEKSEIFDDQFSVERPDGSNFTLKIRSTKLEDSAMYFCASSRSVHEQFFGPGTRLTVL.

This chain connects TRBV10-3 to TRBJ2-7; 8 nucleotides line up with TRBD1. CDR3 length: 14 residues. Trimming at V came to 9 bases and at J to 7 bases, leaving 14 bases not matched to a gene. Germline V gene sequence: CDR1 ENHRY, CDR2 SYGVKD. Here the CDR3 DNA reads TGTGCCATACTCCCCTTTGGACAGGGTGGTGAGCAGTACTTC. Protein sequence: CAILPFGQGGEQYF.

This chain connects TRBV5-1 to TRBJ2-1; D might be TRBD2 (6 bases). CDR3 length: 16 residues. CDR1 is SGHRS and CDR2 is YFSETQ in the germline V gene. The V gene lost 2 bases and the J gene lost 2 bases, with 14 bases spanning the gap. The CDR3 DNA reads TGCGCCAGCAGCTTCACTAGCCAAGGGACCTACAATGAGCAGTTCTTC. It yields the protein CASSFTSQGTYNEQFF.

The rearrangement links TRBV5-4 to TRBJ1-1; D unresolved. The CDR3 totals 15 residues. V was shortened by 2 bases and J by 1 base, with 12 bases between the two germline ends. From germline, CDR1 is SGHNT and CDR2 YYREEE (reference sequence). The CDR3 DNA follows: TGTGCCAGCAGCTTAGAAAGGCTATCGAACACTGAAGCTTTCTTT. Protein product: CASSLERLSNTEAFF.

The chain carries TRBV29-1 and TRBJ2-1; no firm D call. This CDR3 is 12 amino acids long. Trimming took off 5 bases at V and 6 bases at J, with 11 bases between the two ends. Germline CDR1 reads SQVTM; CDR2 reads ANQGSEA. CDR3 DNA sequence: TGCAGCGTTATGGTTCAAAGCAATGAGCAGTTCTTC. Its protein is CSVMVQSNEQFF.

The V call is TRBV21-1, the J call TRBJ2-3. TRBV21-1 is termed a pseudogene. The CDR3 spans 14 residues. The CDR3 nucleotides are TGTGCCAGCAGCAAAGTTAGGCCGTCGGATACGCAGTATTTT. Its translation: CASSKVRPSDTQYF.

The rearrangement joins TRBV28 to TRBJ1-2, with TRBD1 as a possible D gene (5 bases). Germline V gives CDR1 MDHEN, CDR2 SYDVKM. This CDR3 has 15 amino acids. Trimming shortened V by 2 bases and J by 3 bases, and 13 bases separated the two germline ends. The CDR3 protein is CASSLSRGRHYGYTF. The CDR3 DNA follows: TGTGCCAGCAGTTTAAGTCGGGGACGGCACTATGGCTACACCTTC.